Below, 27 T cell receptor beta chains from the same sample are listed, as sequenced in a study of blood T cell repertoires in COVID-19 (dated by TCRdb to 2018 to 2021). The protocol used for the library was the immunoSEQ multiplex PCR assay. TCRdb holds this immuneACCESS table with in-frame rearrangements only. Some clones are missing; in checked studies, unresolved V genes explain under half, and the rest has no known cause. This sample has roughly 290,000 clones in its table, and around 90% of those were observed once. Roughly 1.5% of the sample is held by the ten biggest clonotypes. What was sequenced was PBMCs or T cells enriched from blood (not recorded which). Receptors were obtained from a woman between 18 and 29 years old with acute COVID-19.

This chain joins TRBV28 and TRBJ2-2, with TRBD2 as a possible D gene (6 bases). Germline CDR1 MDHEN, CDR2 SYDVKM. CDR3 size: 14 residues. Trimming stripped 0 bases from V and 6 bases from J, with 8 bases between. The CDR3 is CASSLWSGAGELFF. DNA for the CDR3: TGTGCCAGCAGTTTATGGTCGGGAGCCGGGGAGCTGTTTTTT.

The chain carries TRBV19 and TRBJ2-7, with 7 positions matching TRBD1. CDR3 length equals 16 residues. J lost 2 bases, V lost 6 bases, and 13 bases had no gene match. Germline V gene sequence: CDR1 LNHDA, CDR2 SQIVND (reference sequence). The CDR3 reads CASRFSRDSGTYEQYF. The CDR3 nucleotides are TGTGCCAGTAGATTTTCTCGGGACAGTGGCACCTACGAGCAGTACTTC.

In DNA form, the CDR3 reads TGCGCCAGCAGCCAAGTCGGGACAGGGGGCCGTTTGGGGCAGTTCTTC. As protein: CASSQVGTGGRLGQFF. The chain couples TRBV4-1 to TRBJ2-1; TRBD1 matches 12 bases. From germline, CDR1 is MGHRA and CDR2 YSYEKL. The ends lost 1 base at V and 12 bases at J; junction bases unmatched: 10. The CDR3 loop spans 16 amino acids.

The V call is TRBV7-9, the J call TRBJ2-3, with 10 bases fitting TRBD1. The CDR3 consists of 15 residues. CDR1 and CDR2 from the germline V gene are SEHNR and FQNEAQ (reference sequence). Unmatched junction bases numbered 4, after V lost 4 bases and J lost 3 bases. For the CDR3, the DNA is TGTGCCAGCAGCTGGCGGACAGGGGGTACAGATACGCAGTATTTT. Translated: CASSWRTGGTDTQYF.

This CDR3 is CASGSRSNYEQYF. CDR3 sequence (DNA): TGTGCCAGCGGTTCTAGGTCGAACTACGAGCAGTACTTC. The J gene is TRBJ2-7, the V gene TRBV12-3 or TRBV12-4; no firm D call. CDR3 length: 13 residues. V lost 8 bases and J 3 bases, leaving 14 bases between the germline ends.

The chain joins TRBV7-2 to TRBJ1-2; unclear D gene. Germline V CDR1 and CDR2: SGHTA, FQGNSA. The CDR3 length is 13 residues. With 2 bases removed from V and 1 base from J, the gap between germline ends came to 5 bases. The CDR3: CASSLRGNYGYTF. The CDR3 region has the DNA TGTGCCAGCAGCTTACGGGGTAACTATGGCTACACCTTC.

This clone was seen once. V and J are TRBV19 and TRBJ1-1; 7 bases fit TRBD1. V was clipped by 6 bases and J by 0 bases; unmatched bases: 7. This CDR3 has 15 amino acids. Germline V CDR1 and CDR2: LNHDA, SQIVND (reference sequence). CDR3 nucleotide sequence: TGTGCCAGTAGAAAACAGGGGACAATGAACACTGAAGCTTTCTTT. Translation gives CASRKQGTMNTEAFF.

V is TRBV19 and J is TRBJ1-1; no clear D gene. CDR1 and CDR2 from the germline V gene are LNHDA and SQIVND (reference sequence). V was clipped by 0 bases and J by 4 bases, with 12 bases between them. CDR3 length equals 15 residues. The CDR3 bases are TGTGCCAGTAGTATAGACCGGCGGGGTACCACTGAAGCTTTCTTT. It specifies CASSIDRRGTTEAFF.

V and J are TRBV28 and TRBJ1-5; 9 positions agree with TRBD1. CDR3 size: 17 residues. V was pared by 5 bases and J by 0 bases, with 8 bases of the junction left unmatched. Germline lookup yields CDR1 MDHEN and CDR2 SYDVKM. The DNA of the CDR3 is TGTGCCAGCAGTCCCGCCGGGACAGGGTTTAGCAATCAGCCCCAGCATTTT. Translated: CASSPAGTGFSNQPQHF.

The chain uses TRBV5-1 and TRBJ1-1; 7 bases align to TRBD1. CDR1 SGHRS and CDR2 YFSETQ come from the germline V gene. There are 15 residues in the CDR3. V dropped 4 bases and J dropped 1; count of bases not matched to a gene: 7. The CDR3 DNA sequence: TGCGCCAGCAGCACCGGACAGGCCCCGAACACTGAAGCTTTCTTT. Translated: CASSTGQAPNTEAFF.

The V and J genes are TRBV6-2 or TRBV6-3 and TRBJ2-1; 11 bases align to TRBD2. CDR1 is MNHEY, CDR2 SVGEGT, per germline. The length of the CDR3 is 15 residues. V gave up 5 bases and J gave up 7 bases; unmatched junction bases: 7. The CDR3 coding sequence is TGTGCCAGCAGTCCCACTAGCGGGAGTAGAAATGAGCAGTTCTTC. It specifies CASSPTSGSRNEQFF.

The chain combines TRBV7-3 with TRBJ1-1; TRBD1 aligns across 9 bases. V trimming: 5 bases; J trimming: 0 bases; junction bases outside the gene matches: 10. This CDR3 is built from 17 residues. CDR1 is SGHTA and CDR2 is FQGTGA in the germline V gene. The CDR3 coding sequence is TGTGCCAGCAGCCTCACCGGGACAGGGATAATGAACACTGAAGCTTTCTTT. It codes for CASSLTGTGIMNTEAFF.

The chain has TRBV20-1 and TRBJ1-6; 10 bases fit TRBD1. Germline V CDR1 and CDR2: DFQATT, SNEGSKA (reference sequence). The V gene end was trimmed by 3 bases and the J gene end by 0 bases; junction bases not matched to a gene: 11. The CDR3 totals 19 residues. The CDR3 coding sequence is TGCAGTGCTAGTCCCGACAGGGGGCCAAGCTTCTCCTATAATTCACCCCTCCACTTT. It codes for CSASPDRGPSFSYNSPLHF.

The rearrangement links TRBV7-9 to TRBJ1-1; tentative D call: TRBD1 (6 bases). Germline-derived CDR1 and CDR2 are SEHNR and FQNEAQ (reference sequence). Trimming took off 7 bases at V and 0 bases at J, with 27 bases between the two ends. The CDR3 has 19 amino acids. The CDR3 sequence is CASMGIGGKGPGMNTEAFF. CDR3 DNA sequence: TGTGCCAGCATGGGGATAGGGGGAAAGGGCCCAGGAATGAACACTGAAGCTTTCTTT.

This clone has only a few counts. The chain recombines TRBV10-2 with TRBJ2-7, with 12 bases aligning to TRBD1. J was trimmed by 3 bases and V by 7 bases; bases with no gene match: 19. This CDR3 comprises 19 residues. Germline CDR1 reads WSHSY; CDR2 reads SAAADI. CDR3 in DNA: TGCGCCAGCAAGGCGTTTTGGGACCCCGGGACAGGGGGCGGCTACGAGCAGTACTTC. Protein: CASKAFWDPGTGGGYEQYF.

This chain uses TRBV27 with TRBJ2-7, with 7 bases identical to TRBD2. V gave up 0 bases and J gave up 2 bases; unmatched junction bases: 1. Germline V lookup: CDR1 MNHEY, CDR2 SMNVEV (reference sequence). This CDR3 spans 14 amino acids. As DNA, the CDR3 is TGTGCCAGCAGTTTATCTAGCGGGCCCTACGAGCAGTACTTC. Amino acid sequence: CASSLSSGPYEQYF.

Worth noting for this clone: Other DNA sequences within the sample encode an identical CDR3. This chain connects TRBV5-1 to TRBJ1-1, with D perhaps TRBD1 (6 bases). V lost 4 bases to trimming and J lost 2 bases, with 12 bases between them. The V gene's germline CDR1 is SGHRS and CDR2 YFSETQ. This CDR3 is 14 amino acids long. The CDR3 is CASSPRQANTEAFF. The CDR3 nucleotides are TGCGCCAGCAGCCCTAGACAGGCCAACACTGAAGCTTTCTTT.

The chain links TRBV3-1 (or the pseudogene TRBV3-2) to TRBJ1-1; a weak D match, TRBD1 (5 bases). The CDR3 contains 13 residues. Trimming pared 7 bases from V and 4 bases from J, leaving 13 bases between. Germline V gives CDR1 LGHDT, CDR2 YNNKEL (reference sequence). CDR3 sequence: CASTRGGSTEAFF. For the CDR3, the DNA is TGTGCCAGCACCCGCGGGGGTAGCACTGAAGCTTTCTTT.

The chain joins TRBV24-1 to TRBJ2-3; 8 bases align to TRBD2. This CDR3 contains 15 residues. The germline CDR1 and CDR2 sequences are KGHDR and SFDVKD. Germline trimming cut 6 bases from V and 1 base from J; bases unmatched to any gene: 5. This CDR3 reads CATSSSGIRTDTQYF. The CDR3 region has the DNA TGTGCCACCAGTAGTAGCGGGATTCGCACAGATACGCAGTATTTT.

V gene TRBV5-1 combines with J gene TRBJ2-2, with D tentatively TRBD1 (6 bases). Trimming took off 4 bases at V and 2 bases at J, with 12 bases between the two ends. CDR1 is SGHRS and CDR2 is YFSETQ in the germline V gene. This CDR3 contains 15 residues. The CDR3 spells CASSLGTPNTGELFF. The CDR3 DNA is TGCGCCAGCAGCCTCGGGACACCAAACACCGGGGAGCTGTTTTTT.

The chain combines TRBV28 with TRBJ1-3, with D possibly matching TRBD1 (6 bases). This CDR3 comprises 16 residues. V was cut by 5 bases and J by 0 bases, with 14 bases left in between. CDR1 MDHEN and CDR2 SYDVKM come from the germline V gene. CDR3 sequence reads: CASSGPRGASGNTIYF. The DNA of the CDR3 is TGTGCCAGCAGTGGGCCCCGGGGGGCCTCTGGAAACACCATATATTTT.

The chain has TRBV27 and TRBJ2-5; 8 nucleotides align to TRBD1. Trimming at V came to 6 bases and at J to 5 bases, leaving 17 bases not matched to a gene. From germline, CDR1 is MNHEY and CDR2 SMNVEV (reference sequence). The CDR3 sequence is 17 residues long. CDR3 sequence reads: CASRKVVSGGIRETQYF. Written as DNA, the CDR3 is TGTGCCAGCAGAAAGGTGGTGTCAGGGGGCATTAGGGAGACCCAGTACTTC.

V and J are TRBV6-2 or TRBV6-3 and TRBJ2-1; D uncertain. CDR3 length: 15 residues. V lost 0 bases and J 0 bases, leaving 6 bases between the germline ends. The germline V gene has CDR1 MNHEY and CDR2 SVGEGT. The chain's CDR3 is CASSYSAVSYNEQFF. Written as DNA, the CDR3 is TGTGCCAGCAGTTACTCCGCGGTCTCCTACAATGAGCAGTTCTTC.

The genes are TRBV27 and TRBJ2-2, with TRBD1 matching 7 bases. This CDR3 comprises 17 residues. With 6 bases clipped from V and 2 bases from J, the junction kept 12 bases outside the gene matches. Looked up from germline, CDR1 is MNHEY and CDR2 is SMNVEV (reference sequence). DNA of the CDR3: TGTGCCAGCAGGAGAGGGGGCGGATACCGTAACACCGGGGAGCTGTTTTTT. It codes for CASRRGGGYRNTGELFF.

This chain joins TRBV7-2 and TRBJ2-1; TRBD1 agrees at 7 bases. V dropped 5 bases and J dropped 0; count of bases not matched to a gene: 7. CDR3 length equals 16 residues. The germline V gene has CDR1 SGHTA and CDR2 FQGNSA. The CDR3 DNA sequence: TGTGCCAGCAGCCGCTTAGGGACAGACTCCTACAATGAGCAGTTCTTC. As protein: CASSRLGTDSYNEQFF.

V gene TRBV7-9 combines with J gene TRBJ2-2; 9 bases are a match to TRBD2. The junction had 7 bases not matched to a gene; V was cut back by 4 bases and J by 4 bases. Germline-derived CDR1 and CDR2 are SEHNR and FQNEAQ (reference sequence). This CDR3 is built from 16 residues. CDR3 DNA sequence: TGTGCCAGCAGCTCCCATAGCGGGAGCCCCACCGGGGAGCTGTTTTTT. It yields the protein CASSSHSGSPTGELFF.

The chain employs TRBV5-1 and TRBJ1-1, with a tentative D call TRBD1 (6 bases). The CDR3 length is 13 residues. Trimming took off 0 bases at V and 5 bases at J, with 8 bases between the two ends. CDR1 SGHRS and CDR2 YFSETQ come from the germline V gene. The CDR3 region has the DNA TGCGCCAGCAGCTTGGAGGGGACAACTGAAGCTTTCTTT. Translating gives CASSLEGTTEAFF.